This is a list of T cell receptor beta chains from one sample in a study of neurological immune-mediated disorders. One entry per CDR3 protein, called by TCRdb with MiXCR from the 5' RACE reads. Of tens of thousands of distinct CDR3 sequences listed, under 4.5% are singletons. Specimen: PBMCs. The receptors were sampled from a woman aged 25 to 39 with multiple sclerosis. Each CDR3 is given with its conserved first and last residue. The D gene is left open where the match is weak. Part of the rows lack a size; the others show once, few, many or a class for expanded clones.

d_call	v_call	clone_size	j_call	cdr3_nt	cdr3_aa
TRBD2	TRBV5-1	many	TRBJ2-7	TGCGCCAGCAGATACGCTAGCGGAGAAACCTACGAGCAGTACTTC	CASRYASGETYEQYF
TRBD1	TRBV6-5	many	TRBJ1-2	TGTGCCAGCAGATCTCTCGGACAGGCTAGGGGAGGCTACACCTTC	CASRSLGQARGGYTF
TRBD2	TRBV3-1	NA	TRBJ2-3	TGTGCCAGCAGCCAAGGAGGAGCGGGGGCTCGCACAGATACGCAGTATTTT	CASSQGGAGARTDTQYF
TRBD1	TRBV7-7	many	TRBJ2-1	TGTGCTAGCAGCCGGGACAGGGACAATGAGCAGTTCTTC	CASSRDRDNEQFF
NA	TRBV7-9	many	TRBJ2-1	TGTGCCAGCAACCGATACAATGAGCAGTTCTTC	CASNRYNEQFF
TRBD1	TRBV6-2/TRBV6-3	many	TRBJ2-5	TGTGCCAGCAGTTCGACAGGGGGCCCTCCGGCCGAGACCCAGTACTTC	CASSSTGGPPAETQYF
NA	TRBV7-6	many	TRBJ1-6	TGTGCCAGCAGCCCCACGGAGAGGAGCTCCTATAATTCACCCCTCCACTTT	CASSPTERSSYNSPLHF
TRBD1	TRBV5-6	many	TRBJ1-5	TGTGCCAGCAGCGGTGGGACAGGGCAGAATCAGCCCCAGCATTTT	CASSGGTGQNQPQHF
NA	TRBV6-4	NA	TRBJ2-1	TGTGCCAGCAGTAACGGAGCTCAAACGAGCAATGAGCAGTTCTTC	CASSNGAQTSNEQFF
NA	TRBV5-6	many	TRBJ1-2	TGTGCCAGTACTACAAGTCCGCATTATGGCTACACCTTC	CASTTSPHYGYTF
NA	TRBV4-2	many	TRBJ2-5	TGTGCCAGCAGCCAATCCAGGGAAGAGACCCAGTACTTC	CASSQSREETQYF
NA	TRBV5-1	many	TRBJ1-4	TGCGCCAGCAGCCCCCAAGGGGACGGTGGGGAAAAACTGTTTTTT	CASSPQGDGGEKLFF
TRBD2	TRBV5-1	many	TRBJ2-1	TGCGCCAGCAGCTTTAAGGGACTAGCCCTCGGTGAGCAGTTCTTC	CASSFKGLALGEQFF
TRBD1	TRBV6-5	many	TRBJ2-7	TGTGCCAGCAGGACCGGACAGGGGGCGCTGGGCGAGCAGTACTTC	CASRTGQGALGEQYF